This T cell receptor (beta chain) is from a study of TIL therapy for anti-PD-1-resistant metastatic lung cancer. Time point defined: pre-treatment sample, taken before nivolumab and TIL therapy. The CDR3 totals 14 residues. With V trimmed by 4 bases and J by 4 bases, 4 bases remained unmatched. The V gene's germline CDR1 is LGHNA and CDR2 YSLEER. The immunoSEQ assay was v3. Sequencing depth was some 2 million read pairs for survey level, roughly 4.5-6.5 million for deep. Produced via immunoSEQ multiplex PCR; TCRdb's table is partial and in-frame only. The sample carries 40,000 to 55,000 clones, 65% to 80% recorded once.

Material: blood, obtained at baseline. The TCR sequence derives from a woman aged 30 to 85 with non-small cell lung cancer. This chain joins TRBV4-3 and TRBJ1-2; 9 bases are shared with TRBD1. Written as DNA, the CDR3 is TGCGCCAGCAGCCCCGGGACAGGGTTCTATGGCTACACCTTC. Protein: CASSPGTGFYGYTF.